This TCR beta chain stems from a study of shared clonotypes between healthy human individuals. The assay was immunoSEQ multiplex PCR, and TCRdb's table has in-frame clones only and misses some. The table has about 2.4 million clones, approximately 93% seen once. The sequencing input was naive CD4+ T cells from PBMCs. Indicated subset: CD45RA+ positively selected. The clonotype originates from a man aged 18-30 years in good health. Some clones in this sample may be carry-over from other donors' samples.

The CDR3 bases are TGTGCCAGCAGCACTGGACAGGGTGGAACAGATACGCAGTATTTT. As protein: CASSTGQGGTDTQYF. This chain joins TRBV5-4 and TRBJ2-3, with TRBD1 matching over 8 bases. With V trimmed by 4 bases and J by 3 bases, 7 bases remained unmatched. The CDR3 contains 15 residues. Per the germline V gene, CDR1 is SGHNT and CDR2 is YYREEE (reference sequence).